This TCR gamma chain came from a study of Vδ1+ human thymocytes. The CDR3 totals 13 residues. In germline, CDR1 is GITISATS, CDR2 ISYDGTV (reference sequence). With V trimmed by 3 bases and J by 4 bases, 6 bases remained unmatched. As to this clone: No antigen is known for it.

The template was reverse-transcribed extracted RNA. The CDR3 regions were amplified by multiplex PCR from V-gene primers to a constant-region primer. TCRdb re-analyzed the multiplex PCR reads via CATT. The sample comprises some 37,000 gamma-chain clones, around 20% of which are singletons, and under 2% rests with the top ten. Study-level findings and limits: Donors shared many TRG clonotypes but few TRD clonotypes. Unlike peripheral blood Vdelta1+ controls, thymic delta-chain sequences included roughly 22% Vdelta2 and few Vdelta3. Thymic TRG and TRD repertoires appeared highly polyclonal.

Thymocytes were sorted as CD3+ TCRVdelta1+ TCRVdelta2- after alphabeta T cell depletion. This TCR derives from a girl in the first two years of life who had congenital heart surgery. V and J are TRGV9 and TRGJ1 or TRGJ2. Sequences were obtained from Vdelta1+ gamma-delta thymocytes from the thymus. Subset given: FACS-sorted CD3+ TCRalphabeta- TCRVdelta1+ TCRVdelta2- thymocytes. CDR3 in amino acids: CALWEPAYYKKLF. CDR3 DNA: TGTGCCTTGTGGGAGCCGGCATATTATAAGAAACTCTTT.